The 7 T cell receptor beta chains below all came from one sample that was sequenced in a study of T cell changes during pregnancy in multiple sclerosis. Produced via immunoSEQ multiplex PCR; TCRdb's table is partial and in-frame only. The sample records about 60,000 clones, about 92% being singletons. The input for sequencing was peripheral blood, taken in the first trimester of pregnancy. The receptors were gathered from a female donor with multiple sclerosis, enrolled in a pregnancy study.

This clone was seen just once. The CDR3 reads CASSQYRVNTEAFF. CDR3 coding DNA: TGCGCCAGCAGCCAGTACAGGGTAAACACTGAAGCTTTCTTT. The chain carries TRBV4-3 and TRBJ1-1, with a weak D call TRBD1 (6 bases). This CDR3 has 14 residues. Trimming removed 3 bases from V and 2 bases from J, with 10 bases in between. Germline values: CDR1 LGHNA, CDR2 YSLEER.

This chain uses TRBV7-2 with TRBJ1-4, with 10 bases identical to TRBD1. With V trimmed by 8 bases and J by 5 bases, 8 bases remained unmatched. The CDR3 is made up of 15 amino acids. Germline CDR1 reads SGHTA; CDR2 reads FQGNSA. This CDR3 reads CASGRGGQGNEKLFF. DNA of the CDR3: TGTGCCAGCGGCAGGGGGGGACAGGGGAATGAAAAACTGTTTTTT.

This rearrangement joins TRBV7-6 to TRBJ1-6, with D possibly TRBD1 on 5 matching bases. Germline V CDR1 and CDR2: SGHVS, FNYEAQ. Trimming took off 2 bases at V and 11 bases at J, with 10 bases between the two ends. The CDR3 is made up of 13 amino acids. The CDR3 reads CASSLKTAPPLHF. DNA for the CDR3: TGTGCCAGCAGCTTAAAGACAGCTCCACCCCTCCACTTT.

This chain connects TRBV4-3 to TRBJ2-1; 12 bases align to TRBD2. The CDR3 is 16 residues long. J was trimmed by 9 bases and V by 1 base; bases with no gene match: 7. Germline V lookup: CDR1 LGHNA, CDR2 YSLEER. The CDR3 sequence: CASSQGTSGGRGEQFF. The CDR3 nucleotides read TGCGCCAGCAGCCAAGGTACTAGCGGGGGGCGGGGTGAGCAGTTCTTC.

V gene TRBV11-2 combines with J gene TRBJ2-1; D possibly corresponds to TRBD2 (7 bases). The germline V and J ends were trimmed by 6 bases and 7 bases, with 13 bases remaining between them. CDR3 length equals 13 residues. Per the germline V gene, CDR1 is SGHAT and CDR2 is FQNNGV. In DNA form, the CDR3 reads TGTGCCAGCAGAGGGGGGGGAAGGAATGAGCAGTTCTTC. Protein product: CASRGGGRNEQFF.

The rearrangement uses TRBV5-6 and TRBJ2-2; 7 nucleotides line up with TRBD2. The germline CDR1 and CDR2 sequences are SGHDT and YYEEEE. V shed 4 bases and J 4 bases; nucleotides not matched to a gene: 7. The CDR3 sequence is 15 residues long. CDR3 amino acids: CASSHDGGFTGELFF. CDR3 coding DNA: TGTGCCAGCAGCCATGACGGGGGGTTCACCGGGGAGCTGTTTTTT.

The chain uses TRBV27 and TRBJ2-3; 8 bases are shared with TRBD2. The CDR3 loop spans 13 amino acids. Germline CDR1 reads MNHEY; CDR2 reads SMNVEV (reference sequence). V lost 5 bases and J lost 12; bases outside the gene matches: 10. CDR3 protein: CASSLPGGVEQYF. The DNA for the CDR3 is TGTGCCAGCAGTCTCCCGGGGGGGGTCGAACAGTATTTT.